This T cell receptor (beta chain) was sequenced for a study of blood T cell repertoires in COVID-19. About the research overall: From the United States, Italy and Spain came samples of acute and convalescent COVID-19.

TCRdb's copy holds only in-frame clones and misses some; the assay was immunoSEQ multiplex PCR. There are around 250,000 clones in the sample; 70% to 90% occur only once, and 2.5% to 3.5% lies in the top ten. V shed 6 bases and J 5 bases; nucleotides not matched to a gene: 5. The germline V gene encodes CDR1 LNHDA and CDR2 SQIVND (reference sequence). The CDR3 covers 13 residues. The clonotype comes from a woman under 40 with active or convalescent COVID-19. Input material: peripheral blood. The chain uses TRBV19 and TRBJ1-1; 8 bases are a match to TRBD1. The CDR3 spells CASRIQGATEAFF. CDR3 in DNA: TGTGCCAGTAGGATTCAGGGGGCTACTGAAGCTTTCTTT.